The 5 T cell receptor beta chains below all came from one sample that was sequenced in a study of low-dose radiotherapy and immunotherapy resistance in tumors. Stated time point: after trial treatment. Specified treatment: LDRT plus nivolumab, ipilimumab, low-dose cyclophosphamide and aspirin (RACIN trial). TRAV- and TRBV-specific primers, spanning alpha and beta chains, primed first-strand cDNA. It was with a constant-region primer and a V-primer adapter that TCRs were amplified over about 20 PCR cycles. TCRdb redid the calling of the reads with MiXCR, one entry per CDR3 protein. The repertoire consists of 60,000 or so distinct CDR3 sequences, with under 30% occurring once and the leading ten covering approximately 6.4%. The specimen comprised PBMCs, sampled after low-dose radiotherapy plus immunotherapy. Every receptor here comes from a male donor with prostate cancer.

This sequence joins TRBV6-1 and TRBJ2-7, with 10 bases that match TRBD1. The CDR3 has 14 amino acids. The V gene's germline CDR1 is MNHNS and CDR2 SASEGT. V shed 6 bases and J 6 bases; nucleotides not matched to a gene: 8. CDR3 in amino acids: CASRRTGGSFEQYF. The CDR3 region has the DNA TGTGCCAGCAGGCGGACAGGGGGTAGTTTCGAGCAGTACTTC.

The sample holds many counts of this clonotype. V gene TRBV6-8 combines with J gene TRBJ2-1; TRBD2 matches 11 bases. The CDR3 runs 14 residues. From germline, CDR1 is MNHGY and CDR2 SAAAGT. V was pared by 7 bases and J by 4 bases, with 3 bases of the junction left unmatched. The CDR3 here is CASTLAGVYNEQFF. The CDR3 bases are TGTGCCAGCACACTAGCGGGGGTTTACAATGAGCAGTTCTTC.

This clonotype appeared many times. The V gene is TRBV23-1, the J gene TRBJ1-2; a possible D gene is TRBD1 (6 bases). TRBV23-1 is classed as an ORF, of uncertain function. The CDR3 length is 14 residues. V was pared by 0 bases and J by 2 bases, with 7 bases between. The CDR3 loop is CASSQSGTNYGYTF. CDR3 DNA sequence: TGCGCCAGCAGTCAATCCGGGACAAACTATGGCTACACCTTC.

The genes are TRBV7-9 and TRBJ1-5; D is uncertain. From germline, CDR1 is SEHNR and CDR2 FQNEAQ (reference sequence). The CDR3 consists of 11 residues. Trimming removed 1 base from V and 9 bases from J, with 4 bases in between. The DNA of the CDR3 is TGTGCCAGCAGCTTAGAGGGGCCCCAGCATTTT. It specifies CASSLEGPQHF.

In DNA form, the CDR3 reads TGTGCCAGCAGTAGATCGGGAGGTTATGAGACCCAGTACTTC. Its translation is CASSRSGGYETQYF. The chain employs TRBV12-3 or TRBV12-4 and TRBJ2-5; TRBD2 agrees at 7 bases. The CDR3 runs 14 residues. Unmatched junction bases numbered 8, after V lost 5 bases and J lost 5 bases.